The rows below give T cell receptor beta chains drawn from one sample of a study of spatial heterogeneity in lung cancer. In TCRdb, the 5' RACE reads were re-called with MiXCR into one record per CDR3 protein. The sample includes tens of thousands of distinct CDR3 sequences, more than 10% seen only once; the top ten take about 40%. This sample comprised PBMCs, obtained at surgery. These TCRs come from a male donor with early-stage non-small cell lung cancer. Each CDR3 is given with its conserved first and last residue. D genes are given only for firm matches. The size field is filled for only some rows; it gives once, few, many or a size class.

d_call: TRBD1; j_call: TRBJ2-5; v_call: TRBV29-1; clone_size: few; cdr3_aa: CSVVRDRGPGTQYF; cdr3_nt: TGCAGCGTCGTACGGGACAGGGGGCCGGGGACCCAGTACTTC
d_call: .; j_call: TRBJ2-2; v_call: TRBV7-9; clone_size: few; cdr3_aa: CASSLSPDGWNTGELFF; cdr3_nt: TGTGCCAGCAGCTTAAGCCCGGACGGCTGGAACACCGGGGAGCTGTTTTTT
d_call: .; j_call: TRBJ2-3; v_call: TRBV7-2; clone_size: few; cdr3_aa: CASSLPAAYTQYF; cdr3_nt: TGTGCCAGCAGCTTACCTGCGGCCTATACGCAGTATTTT
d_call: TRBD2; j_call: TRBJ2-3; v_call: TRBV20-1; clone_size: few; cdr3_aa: CSAPAGGRDTQYF; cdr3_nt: TGCAGTGCTCCAGCGGGGGGGCGAGATACGCAGTATTTT
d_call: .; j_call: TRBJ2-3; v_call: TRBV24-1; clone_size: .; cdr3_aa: CATSGGASTDTQYF; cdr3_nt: TGTGCCACCAGTGGTGGGGCCAGCACAGATACGCAGTATTTT
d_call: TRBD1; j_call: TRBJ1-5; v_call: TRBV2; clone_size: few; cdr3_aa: CASSPQGQGNQPQHF; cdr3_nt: TGTGCCAGCAGTCCACAGGGGCAAGGTAATCAGCCCCAGCATTTT
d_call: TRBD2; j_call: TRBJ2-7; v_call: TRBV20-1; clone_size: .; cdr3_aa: CSAGVYRGAYEQYF; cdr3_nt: TGCAGTGCTGGGGTCTATCGGGGGGCCTACGAGCAGTACTTC
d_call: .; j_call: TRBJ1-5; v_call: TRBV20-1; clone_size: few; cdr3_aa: CSAVRGMGNQPQHF; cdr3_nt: TGCAGTGCAGTTCGGGGTATGGGCAATCAGCCCCAGCATTTT
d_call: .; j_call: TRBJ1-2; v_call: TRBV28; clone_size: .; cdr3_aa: CASSPPGAYGYTF; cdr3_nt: TGTGCCAGCAGTCCCCCAGGAGCCTATGGCTACACCTTC
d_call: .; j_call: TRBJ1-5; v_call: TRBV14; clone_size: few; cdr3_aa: CASSHDTDQPQHF; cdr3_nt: TGTGCCAGCAGCCATGACACCGATCAGCCCCAGCATTTT
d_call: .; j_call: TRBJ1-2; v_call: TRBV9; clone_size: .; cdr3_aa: CASSVGGRYGYTF; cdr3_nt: TGTGCCAGCAGCGTAGGCGGTAGATATGGCTACACCTTC
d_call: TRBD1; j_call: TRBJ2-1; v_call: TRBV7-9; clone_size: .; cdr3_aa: CASSPQGASWDEQFF; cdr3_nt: TGTGCCAGCAGCCCACAGGGGGCCTCATGGGATGAGCAGTTCTTC
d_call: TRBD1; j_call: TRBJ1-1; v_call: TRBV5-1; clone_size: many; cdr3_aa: CASSEGQGGAFF; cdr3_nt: TGCGCCAGCAGCGAAGGACAGGGAGGGGCTTTCTTT
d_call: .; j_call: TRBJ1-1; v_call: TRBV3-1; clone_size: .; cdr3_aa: CASSQDIQITEAFF; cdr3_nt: TGTGCCAGCAGCCAAGACATACAAATCACTGAAGCTTTCTTT
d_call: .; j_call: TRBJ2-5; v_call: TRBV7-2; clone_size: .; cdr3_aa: CASSLVLQETQYF; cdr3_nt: TGTGCCAGCAGCTTAGTGCTCCAAGAGACCCAGTACTTC
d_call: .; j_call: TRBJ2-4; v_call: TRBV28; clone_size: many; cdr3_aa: CASSLSGVGKNIQYF; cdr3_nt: TGTGCCAGCAGTTTAAGTGGTGTAGGCAAAAACATTCAGTACTTC
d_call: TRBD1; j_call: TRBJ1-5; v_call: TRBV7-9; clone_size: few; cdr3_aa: CASSLAGGSVQPQHF; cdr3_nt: TGTGCCAGCAGCTTAGCAGGGGGCTCTGTTCAGCCCCAGCATTTT
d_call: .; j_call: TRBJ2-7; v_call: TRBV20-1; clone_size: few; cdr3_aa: CSASTQRESYEQYF; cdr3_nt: TGCAGTGCCAGTACACAAAGGGAGTCCTACGAGCAGTACTTC
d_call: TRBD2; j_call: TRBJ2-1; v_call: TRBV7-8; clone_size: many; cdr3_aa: CASGLAGGEQFF; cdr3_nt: TGTGCCAGCGGACTAGCGGGAGGTGAGCAGTTCTTC